This T cell receptor beta chain was retrieved from a study of T cell changes during pregnancy in multiple sclerosis. The protocol was immunoSEQ multiplex PCR, while the TCRdb copy is restricted to in-frame clones and leaves out a portion. The sample contains tens of thousands of clones, around nine tenths of which appear only once. CDR1 is GTSNPN and CDR2 is SVGIG in the germline V gene (reference sequence). V lost 3 bases, J lost 5 bases, and 2 bases stayed unmatched. The CDR3 is 13 residues long. This TCR was sampled from a female donor with multiple sclerosis, enrolled in a pregnancy study. V is TRBV30 and J is TRBJ1-4, with TRBD1 matching 8 bases. Sequenced material: CD4+ T cells from peripheral blood mononuclear cells, taken in the first trimester of pregnancy. The CDR3 is CAWRGTGNEKLFF. CDR3 bases: TGTGCCTGGAGGGGGACAGGCAATGAAAAACTGTTTTTT.